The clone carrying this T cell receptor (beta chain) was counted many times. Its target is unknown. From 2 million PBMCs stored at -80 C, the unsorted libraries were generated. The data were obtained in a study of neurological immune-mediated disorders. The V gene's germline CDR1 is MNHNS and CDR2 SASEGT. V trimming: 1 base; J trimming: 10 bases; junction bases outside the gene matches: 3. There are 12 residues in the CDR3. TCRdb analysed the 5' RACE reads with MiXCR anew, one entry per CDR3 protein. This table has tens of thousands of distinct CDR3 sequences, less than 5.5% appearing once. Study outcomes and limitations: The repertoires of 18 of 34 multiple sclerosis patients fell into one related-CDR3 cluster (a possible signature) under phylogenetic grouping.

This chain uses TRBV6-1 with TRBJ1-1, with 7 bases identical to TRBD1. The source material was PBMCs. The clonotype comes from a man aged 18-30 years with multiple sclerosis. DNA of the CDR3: TGTGCCAGCAGTGAAGGGGACAGATTAGCTTTCTTT. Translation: CASSEGDRLAFF.